These 17 T cell receptor beta chains originate from one sample sequenced in a study of OX40 agonist ivuxolimab in advanced cancers. Assay used: immunoSEQ multiplex PCR; TCRdb lists only in-frame clones, some missing. The sample carries roughly 76,000 clones, approximately 84% recorded once. The specimen was CD4+ or CD8+ T cells sorted from blood, collected in a trial of the OX40 agonist ivuxolimab. The receptor source for this set is an adult with an advanced solid tumor such as melanoma, head and neck, liver or kidney cancer.

The V gene is TRBV28, the J gene TRBJ1-4, with no clear D. CDR1 and CDR2 from the germline V gene are MDHEN and SYDVKM. V shed 6 bases and J shed 0 bases, with 11 bases lying between them. This CDR3 comprises 15 residues. CDR3 DNA: TGTGCCAGCAGCCCCTCTAGGGCAACTAATGAAAAACTGTTTTTT. Amino acid sequence: CASSPSRATNEKLFF.

This clone has only one observation. The rearrangement joins TRBV10-1 to TRBJ1-1; D is unclear. V was clipped by 4 bases and J by 3 bases, with 9 bases between them. Germline values: CDR1 WNHNN, CDR2 SYGVQD (reference sequence). This CDR3 comprises 13 residues. CDR3 nucleotides: TGCGCCAGCAGTGGGGAAAGATACACTGAAGCTTTCTTT. It codes for CASSGERYTEAFF.

This chain links TRBV27 with TRBJ1-3; 7 bases agree with TRBD1. The CDR3 is made up of 18 amino acids. Germline V CDR1 and CDR2: MNHEY, SMNVEV (reference sequence). The trim removed 5 bases at V and 4 bases at J, leaving 17 bases unmatched. The CDR3 DNA follows: TGTGCCAGCAGTCCGCTGTGGAGAGGGGGCGTCTCGGGAAACACCATATATTTT. Translated, it gives CASSPLWRGGVSGNTIYF.

V is TRBV5-1 and J is TRBJ2-6; TRBD2 matches 10 bases. The V and J ends lost 0 bases and 0 bases, in that order; junction bases with no gene match: 9. Germline CDR1 SGHRS, CDR2 YFSETQ. This CDR3 is built from 20 residues. The CDR3 loop reads CASSLAVRLAGDSGANVLTF. Here the CDR3 DNA reads TGCGCCAGCAGCTTGGCCGTTAGGCTAGCGGGGGACTCTGGGGCCAACGTCCTGACTTTC.

The chain links TRBV14 to TRBJ1-4, with 7 bases aligning to TRBD1. Germline loops: CDR1 SGHDN, CDR2 FVKESK. The CDR3 runs 16 residues. Trimming at V came to 4 bases and at J to 8 bases, leaving 13 bases not matched to a gene. The DNA of the CDR3 is TGTGCCAGCAGCCCCAACAGGGGACAGTTGGGCGAAAAACTGTTTTTT. This sequence encodes CASSPNRGQLGEKLFF.

J is TRBJ2-7 and V is TRBV30; 9 bases match TRBD1. Unmatched junction bases numbered 13, after V lost 0 bases and J lost 1 base. The CDR3 spans 18 residues. Germline values: CDR1 GTSNPN, CDR2 SVGIG (reference sequence). CDR3 nucleotides: TGTGCCTGGAGTGTATTCTGGCCTCCGGGACAGGGTTCCTACGAGCAGTACTTC. It translates to CAWSVFWPPGQGSYEQYF.

This clone was observed a handful of times. The chain couples TRBV5-1 to TRBJ2-1; 11 positions agree with TRBD2. V shed 0 bases, J shed 10 bases, and the junction held 6 bases outside the gene matches. CDR3 length equals 15 residues. The germline gives CDR1 SGHRS, CDR2 YFSETQ. This CDR3 is CASSLALAGGNEQFF. Written as DNA, the CDR3 is TGCGCCAGCAGCTTGGCTCTAGCGGGAGGTAACGAGCAGTTCTTC.

This sequence joins TRBV18 and TRBJ2-6, with 10 positions matching TRBD2. V lost 3 bases and J lost 0; bases outside the gene matches: 8. The germline CDR1 and CDR2 sequences are KGHSH and LQKENI. The CDR3 runs to 19 residues. The CDR3 DNA is TGTGCCAGCTCACCGGGGCTAGCGGGGGCCCCCTCTGGGGCCAACGTCCTGACTTTC. It specifies CASSPGLAGAPSGANVLTF.

The CDR3 nucleotides read TGCAGCGTTGACGGGGCTGGAAACACCATATATTTT. Protein: CSVDGAGNTIYF. The chain is built from TRBV29-1 and TRBJ1-3; D is unclear. Germline V lookup: CDR1 SQVTM, CDR2 ANQGSEA. CDR3 size: 12 residues. The germline V and J ends were trimmed by 3 bases and 2 bases, with 5 bases remaining between them.

In nucleotides, the CDR3 is TGTGCCAGCAGGGTTCCAGGGGGCGGCTATGGCTACACCTTC. Translating it yields CASRVPGGGYGYTF. The chain uses TRBV6-1 and TRBJ1-2; 8 nucleotides agree with TRBD1. Per germline, CDR1 MNHNS and CDR2 SASEGT. The CDR3 is 14 residues long. V lost 6 bases to trimming and J lost 4 bases; unmatched junction nucleotides: 7.

This chain links TRBV18 with TRBJ1-5; D ambiguous. The CDR3 has 13 residues. Trimming removed 6 bases at V and 4 bases at J, with 10 bases between. Germline CDR1 KGHSH, CDR2 LQKENI. Here the CDR3 reads CASSVQTNQPQHF. The CDR3 DNA sequence: TGTGCCAGCTCGGTCCAGACTAATCAGCCCCAGCATTTT. The entire variable domain, with the rest obtained from reference TRBV18 and TRBJ1-5, is as follows: NAGVMQNPRHLVRRRGQEARLRCSPMKGHSHVYWYRQLPEEGLKFMVYLQKENIIDESGMPKERFSAEFPKEGPSILRIQQVVRGDSAAYFCASSVQTNQPQHFGDGTRLSIL.

The chain carries TRBV13 and TRBJ1-5, with D unresolved. V was trimmed by 6 bases and J by 1 base, leaving 10 bases between them. The CDR3 is made up of 14 amino acids. Germline V gene sequence: CDR1 PRHDT, CDR2 FYEKMQ (reference sequence). The CDR3 loop reads CASSKYTSNQPQHF. The DNA of the CDR3 is TGTGCCAGCAGTAAGTACACAAGCAATCAGCCCCAGCATTTT.

This chain links TRBV6-1 with TRBJ2-5; 9 bases map to TRBD1. The CDR3 spans 14 residues. After removal of 4 bases from V and 4 bases from J, the junction contained 4 bases not matched to a gene. Per the germline V gene, CDR1 is MNHNS and CDR2 is SASEGT. CDR3 coding DNA: TGTGCCAGCAGTGGGGACAGGGTAAGAGAGACCCAGTACTTC. The encoded protein is CASSGDRVRETQYF.

This sequence joins TRBV13 and TRBJ1-2; no firm D call. Trimming removed 1 base from V and 10 bases from J, with 10 bases in between. The CDR3 sequence is 12 residues long. Per germline, CDR1 PRHDT and CDR2 FYEKMQ (reference sequence). CDR3: CASSLESQPYTF. The DNA of the CDR3 is TGTGCCAGCAGCTTAGAGAGCCAACCCTACACCTTC. The full variable domain, in which reference TRBV13 and TRBJ1-2 provide the parts outside the CDR3, is AAGVIQSPRHLIKEKRETATLKCYPIPRHDTVYWYQQGPGQDPQFLISFYEKMQSDKGSIPDRFSAQQFSDYHSELNMSSLELGDSALYFCASSLESQPYTFGSGTRLTVV.

The genes are TRBV6-6 and TRBJ1-2; a possible D gene is TRBD1 (5 bases). Germline CDR1 MNHNY, CDR2 SVGAGI (reference sequence). Trimming pared 4 bases from V and 4 bases from J, leaving 19 bases between. CDR3 length equals 16 residues. This chain's CDR3 is CASSSSPGGRLYGYTF. CDR3 bases: TGTGCCAGCAGTTCCTCACCGGGGGGACGGCTCTATGGCTACACCTTC.

This clone was observed once. The V and J genes are TRBV19 and TRBJ1-1; 7 nucleotides match TRBD1. The CDR3 sequence is 14 residues long. V shed 6 bases, J shed 4 bases, and the junction held 8 bases outside the gene matches. CDR1 is LNHDA, CDR2 SQIVND, per germline (reference sequence). The CDR3 DNA is TGTGCCAGTAGGATAACAGGGGAGCGCACTGAAGCTTTCTTT. Residues: CASRITGERTEAFF.

The chain links TRBV6-5 to TRBJ1-2, with 8 bases identical to TRBD1. Germline values: CDR1 MNHEY, CDR2 SVGAGI. This CDR3 spans 13 amino acids. V dropped 6 bases and J dropped 6; count of bases not matched to a gene: 6. CDR3 DNA: TGTGCCAGCAGCCACGCAGGGGGCGATGGCTACACCTTC. It encodes CASSHAGGDGYTF.